These 32 T cell receptor beta chains were all obtained from the same sample, sequenced in a study of Graves' ophthalmopathy and Graves' hyperthyroidism. The TCR beta CDR3 regions underwent amplification from RNA transcripts. The authors performed first-round RT-PCR with HTBI primers and then a second-round multiplex PCR. TCRdb processed the multiplex PCR reads anew with MiXCR; each CDR3 protein has one entry. The table lists roughly 610,000 distinct CDR3 sequences, about 20% of them singletons. Sequenced material: peripheral blood. The receptors shown here come from a woman aged 18-30 years with stable Graves' hyperthyroidism. Some clones in this sample may be carry-over from other donors' samples.

The gene calls are TRBV5-1 and TRBJ1-6, with unresolved D. Trimming pared 9 bases from V and 7 bases from J, leaving 17 bases between. This CDR3 region has 14 residues. The germline gives CDR1 SGHRS, CDR2 YFSETQ. CDR3 loop: CAIRRYGSNSPLHF. CDR3 bases: TGCGCCATCAGGAGGTACGGATCCAATTCACCCCTCCACTTT.

This clonotype was detected only a few times. This sequence joins TRBV19 and TRBJ2-7, with TRBD2 as a possible D gene (6 bases). Germline V gene data show CDR1 as LNHDA and CDR2 as SQIVND (reference sequence). V was pared by 4 bases and J by 0 bases, with 10 bases between. The CDR3 extends over 14 amino acids. The CDR3 bases are TGTGCCAGTAGTAGGAGGGAGGACTCCTACGAGCAGTACTTC. Translation: CASSRREDSYEQYF. Full variable domain (missing parts from reference TRBV19 and TRBJ2-7): DGGITQSPKYLFRKEGQNVTLSCEQNLNHDAMYWYRQDPGQGLRLIYYSQIVNDFQKGDIAEGYSVSREKKESFPLTVTSAQKNPTAFYLCASSRREDSYEQYFGPGTRLTVT.

The V call is TRBV12-3 or TRBV12-4, the J call TRBJ2-5; a weak D match, TRBD1 (5 bases). The CDR3 extends over 13 amino acids. The germline V and J ends were trimmed by 3 bases and 5 bases, with 10 bases remaining between them. The CDR3 loop is CASSLSGFETQYF. In DNA, the CDR3 is TGTGCCAGCAGTTTGTCAGGGTTCGAGACCCAGTACTTC.

To note about this clonotype: This may be a read error, as it is one base from a much larger clone. The V call is TRBV20-1, the J call TRBJ2-5, with a possible D match to TRBD2 (6 bases). Germline V gene lookup returns CDR1 DFQATT and CDR2 SNEGSKA (reference sequence). This CDR3 contains 15 residues. The CDR3 loop reads CSASDLAGLQETKYF. Written as DNA, the CDR3 is TGCAGTGCTAGTGACTTGGCGGGGCTACAAGAGACCAAGTACTTC.

This clonotype has only a few counts. The chain combines TRBV28 with TRBJ1-6, with D possibly TRBD1 on 5 matching bases. Trimming cost V 3 bases and J 8 bases, with 11 bases left between them. This CDR3 has 14 residues. Germline loops: CDR1 MDHEN, CDR2 SYDVKM. The CDR3 is CASSFRSGHSPLHF. The CDR3 coding sequence is TGTGCCAGCAGTTTTCGGTCAGGGCATTCACCCCTCCACTTT. Full variable domain (outside the CDR3, taken from reference TRBV28 and TRBJ1-6): DVKVTQSSRYLVKRTGEKVFLECVQDMDHENMFWYRQDPGLGLRLIYFSYDVKMKEKGDIPEGYSVSREKKERFSLILESASTNQTSMYLCASSFRSGHSPLHFGNGTRLTVT.

The sample holds many counts of this clonotype. The chain couples TRBV12-3 or TRBV12-4 to TRBJ1-2; tentatively, D is TRBD1 (6 bases). The CDR3 spans 11 residues. Trimming took off 4 bases at V and 6 bases at J, with 6 bases between the two ends. The CDR3, as DNA: TGTGCCAGCAGTTCAGGGGATGGCTACACCTTC. It specifies CASSSGDGYTF.

This clonotype was counted at least ten times. The chain employs TRBV11-3 and TRBJ1-2, with unresolved D. Germline V gives CDR1 SGHNT, CDR2 YENEEA. The CDR3 is 12 amino acids. The germline V and J ends were trimmed by 5 bases and 8 bases, with 12 bases remaining between them. CDR3 nucleotides: TGTGCCAGCAGCCAAGGAGAGGGCGGCTACACCTTC. Protein product: CASSQGEGGYTF.

The genes are TRBV28 and TRBJ2-5; TRBD1 agrees at 7 bases. The V segment lost 7 bases and the J segment 7 bases; nucleotides outside the gene matches: 12. This CDR3 has 14 amino acids. Germline CDR1 MDHEN, CDR2 SYDVKM. The chain's CDR3 is CASKERGPRWTQYF. The CDR3 DNA is TGTGCCAGCAAAGAAAGGGGGCCCCGGTGGACCCAGTACTTC. The whole variable domain, remainder taken from reference TRBV28 and TRBJ2-5, is DVKVTQSSRYLVKRTGEKVFLECVQDMDHENMFWYRQDPGLGLRLIYFSYDVKMKEKGDIPEGYSVSREKKERFSLILESASTNQTSMYLCASKERGPRWTQYFGPGTRLLVL.

This clonotype was seen ten or more times. At one boundary the junction diverges from the germline segment, which might be a read error. The chain employs TRBV7-9 and TRBJ1-1; TRBD1 might be the D (5 bases). CDR1 SEHNR and CDR2 FQNEAQ come from the germline V gene (reference sequence). The CDR3 has 13 amino acids. CDR3 DNA sequence: TGTGCCAGCAGTTTAGGGTCGGGGGCTGAAGCTTTCTTT. It is translated as CASSLGSGAEAFF.

The V call is TRBV27, the J call TRBJ2-6, with TRBD1 matching over 12 bases. CDR3 size: 17 residues. Trimming removed 5 bases from V and 2 bases from J; junction bases left unmatched: 4. The germline gives CDR1 MNHEY, CDR2 SMNVEV (reference sequence). CDR3 nucleotide sequence: TGTGCCAGCAGTCAGGGACAGGGGGCGCCTGGGGCCAACGTCCTGACTTTC. Translation: CASSQGQGAPGANVLTF. Using reference TRBV27 and TRBJ2-6 for the parts outside the CDR3, the full variable domain is EAQVTQNPRYLITVTGKKLTVTCSQNMNHEYMSWYRQDPGLGLRQIYYSMNVEVTDKGDVPEGYKVSRKEKRNFPLILESPSPNQTSLYFCASSQGQGAPGANVLTFGAGSRLTVL.

The chain recombines TRBV30 with TRBJ2-7; the D gene could be TRBD1 or TRBD2 (5 bases each). This CDR3 comprises 11 residues. CDR1 and CDR2 from the germline V gene are GTSNPN and SVGIG (reference sequence). The ends were cut back, 8 bases at V and 5 bases at J, with 13 bases in the middle. This CDR3 is CAGGRLHEQYF. The CDR3 DNA follows: TGTGCCGGGGGACGGCTTCACGAGCAGTACTTC.

This clonotype came up many times. This sequence joins TRBV28 and TRBJ1-1, with D hard to call. CDR3 length: 15 residues. CDR1 MDHEN and CDR2 SYDVKM come from the germline V gene. The V end was cut by 4 bases, the J end by 0 bases, with 12 bases between. In nucleotides, the CDR3 is TGTGCCAGCAGTTCCCACTTGGGGATGAACACTGAAGCTTTCTTT. It translates to CASSSHLGMNTEAFF. The complete variable domain, with remaining parts taken from reference TRBV28 and TRBJ1-1, reads DVKVTQSSRYLVKRTGEKVFLECVQDMDHENMFWYRQDPGLGLRLIYFSYDVKMKEKGDIPEGYSVSREKKERFSLILESASTNQTSMYLCASSSHLGMNTEAFFGQGTRLTVV.

This clonotype was counted ten times or more. This sequence joins TRBV4-1 and TRBJ2-7, with D hard to call. CDR1 is MGHRA, CDR2 YSYEKL, per germline. The CDR3 has 14 residues. Trimming took off 0 bases at V and 5 bases at J, with 11 bases between the two ends. The CDR3 sequence: CASSQDPYRNEQYF. The CDR3 DNA is TGCGCCAGCAGCCAAGACCCCTACCGGAACGAGCAGTACTTC.

The chain couples TRBV27 to TRBJ2-7, with 7 bases aligning to TRBD1. The CDR3 length is 15 residues. CDR1 and CDR2 (germline): MNHEY, SMNVEV (reference sequence). Trimming removed 6 bases from V and 2 bases from J; junction bases left unmatched: 10. CDR3 sequence reads: CASRGTGTVTYEQYF. The CDR3 DNA follows: TGTGCCAGCAGGGGGACCGGGACAGTTACCTACGAGCAGTACTTC.

This clonotype was seen once. The rearrangement uses TRBV12-3 or TRBV12-4 and TRBJ2-7, with a weak D call TRBD2 (5 bases). The V gene lost 3 bases and the J gene lost 8 bases, with 8 bases spanning the gap. The CDR3 runs 11 residues. The CDR3 loop reads CASSLGEKQYF. CDR3 in DNA: TGTGCCAGCAGTTTGGGAGAGAAGCAGTACTTC.

The chain combines TRBV15 with TRBJ2-5; D may be TRBD2 (6 bases). Trimming took off 3 bases at V and 4 bases at J, with 12 bases between the two ends. CDR1 and CDR2 from the germline V gene are LNHNV and YYDKDF (reference sequence). This CDR3 has 14 amino acids. CDR3 nucleotides: TGTGCCACCAGCAGCCCGGGGGACGGAGAGACCCAGTACTTC. It encodes CATSSPGDGETQYF.

This clonotype occurred many times. The gene calls are TRBV25-1 and TRBJ2-5; D may be TRBD2 (5 bases). Germline CDR1 and CDR2: MGHDK and SYGVNS. The CDR3 extends over 14 amino acids. V shed 4 bases and J shed 5 bases, with 14 bases lying between them. CDR3 region: CASSAGRRGETQYF. DNA for the CDR3: TGTGCCAGCAGTGCTGGACGGAGAGGGGAGACCCAGTACTTC.

In its sample, this clonotype was seen a few times. A read error may account for a junction end that differs from germline. The chain couples TRBV11-2 to TRBJ1-3; 8 bases align to TRBD1. The CDR3 totals 15 residues. Germline V gene sequence: CDR1 SGHAT, CDR2 FQNNGV. This chain's CDR3 is CVSSSSRGLGNTIYF. The CDR3 DNA reads TGTGTCAGCAGCTCGAGCAGGGGGCTTGGAAACACCATATATTTT.

This clonotype was recorded many times. This chain joins TRBV28 and TRBJ2-2; D is ambiguous. Germline CDR1 is MDHEN and CDR2 is SYDVKM. Trimming stripped 3 bases from V and 0 bases from J, with 8 bases between. CDR3 length: 15 amino acids. The CDR3 reads CASSFTPTNTGELFF. The CDR3 bases are TGTGCCAGCAGTTTCACACCGACGAACACCGGGGAGCTGTTTTTT.

In the case of this clonotype: The CDR3 does not end in the conserved phenylalanine or tryptophan, so this is likely a read error. The chain employs TRBV6-1 and TRBJ1-1; D is unclear. Germline V gene lookup returns CDR1 MNHNS and CDR2 SASEGT. The CDR3 runs 14 residues. Written as DNA, the CDR3 is TGTACCAGCAGTGAAGCTGACAAAGACACTGAAGCTTTCTCT. This sequence encodes CTSSEADKDTEAFS.

This clonotype was seen at least ten times. V and J are TRBV2 and TRBJ2-2; D is unresolved. The V and J ends lost 6 bases and 1 base respectively, with 12 bases between them. Germline V gene lookup returns CDR1 SNHLY and CDR2 FYNNEI. The CDR3 runs 15 residues. This chain's CDR3 is CASRVGIRNTGELFF. CDR3 sequence (DNA): TGTGCCAGCAGGGTAGGGATTAGGAACACCGGGGAGCTGTTTTTT.

In its sample, this clonotype was seen many times. This chain joins TRBV6-5 and TRBJ2-5, with 9 bases identical to TRBD1. Looked up from germline, CDR1 is MNHEY and CDR2 is SVGAGI. With V trimmed by 7 bases and J by 5 bases, 8 bases remained unmatched. The CDR3 has 14 residues. CDR3 residues: CASNEDRGGETQYF. In nucleotides, the CDR3 is TGTGCCAGCAACGAGGACAGGGGTGGGGAGACCCAGTACTTC.

This clonotype was picked up many times. The rearrangement uses TRBV7-2 and TRBJ2-2, with 8 bases aligning to TRBD1. V dropped 6 bases and J dropped 1; count of bases not matched to a gene: 4. Germline loops: CDR1 SGHTA, CDR2 FQGNSA. CDR3 length: 15 residues. CDR3 sequence: CASRRDRRNTGELFF. CDR3 bases: TGTGCCAGCAGACGGGACAGGCGGAACACCGGGGAGCTGTTTTTT.

This clonotype was counted ten times or more. The genes are TRBV12-3 or TRBV12-4 and TRBJ1-1, with TRBD1 matching over 7 bases. V dropped 5 bases and J dropped 10; count of bases not matched to a gene: 4. The length of the CDR3 is 11 residues. The CDR3 loop is CASSRGLGAFF. For the CDR3, the DNA is TGTGCCAGCAGTAGGGGGCTCGGAGCTTTCTTT.

Written as DNA, the CDR3 is TGTGCCAGCAGCCCTCTCTCGGGGGGGCTCCAAGAGACCCAGTACTTC. The encoded protein is CASSPLSGGLQETQYF. The chain links TRBV5-6 to TRBJ2-5, with TRBD2 identical over 8 bases. The CDR3 runs to 16 residues. V gave up 4 bases and J gave up 1 base; unmatched junction bases: 9. In germline, CDR1 is SGHDT, CDR2 YYEEEE.

This clonotype was seen at least ten times. CDR3 protein: CASRSSGSNYEQYF. The CDR3 DNA sequence: TGTGCCAGCAGGTCAAGCGGGTCCAACTACGAGCAGTACTTC. The chain recombines TRBV11-2 with TRBJ2-7, with a weak D call TRBD2 (6 bases). Per the germline V gene, CDR1 is SGHAT and CDR2 is FQNNGV. V was clipped by 6 bases and J by 3 bases, with 15 bases between them. The CDR3 contains 14 residues.

This clonotype has ten or more counts. The gene calls are TRBV6-1 and TRBJ2-5; the match to TRBD1 covers 10 bases. The CDR3 contains 15 residues. Germline V gene sequence: CDR1 MNHNS, CDR2 SASEGT. Losses at the gene ends were 4 bases for V and 1 base for J; bases not matched to a gene: 3. The CDR3 sequence: CASSARDRGQETQYF. The CDR3, as DNA: TGTGCCAGCAGTGCCCGGGACAGGGGCCAAGAGACCCAGTACTTC.

This clonotype showed up just a few times. The rearrangement joins TRBV5-1 to TRBJ1-1, with 9 positions matching TRBD1. Unmatched junction bases numbered 4, after V lost 3 bases and J lost 1 base. The CDR3 length is 15 residues. The V gene's germline CDR1 is SGHRS and CDR2 YFSETQ. CDR3 in DNA: TGCGCCAGCAGCTATTTACAGGGGGCGAACACTGAAGCTTTCTTT. Its protein product is CASSYLQGANTEAFF.

J is TRBJ1-2 and V is TRBV20-1; 10 bases line up with TRBD1. After removal of 4 bases from V and 6 bases from J, the junction contained 2 bases not matched to a gene. Germline CDR1 reads DFQATT; CDR2 reads SNEGSKA (reference sequence). The length of the CDR3 is 12 residues. The CDR3 loop is CSATGTGDGYTF. The CDR3 bases are TGCAGTGCTACCGGGACAGGGGATGGCTACACCTTC.

This chain joins TRBV15 and TRBJ2-7; a weak D match, TRBD2 (5 bases). CDR1 LNHNV and CDR2 YYDKDF come from the germline V gene (reference sequence). V dropped 5 bases and J dropped 4 bases, with 15 bases sitting between them. The CDR3 extends over 14 amino acids. CDR3 bases: TGTGCCACCAGCTCTGTGGAGGCTAATTACGAGCAGTACTTC. Its translation: CATSSVEANYEQYF.

This clonotype was seen a handful of times. The junction departs from the called germline gene at one end, perhaps through a read error. The chain joins TRBV4-1 to TRBJ1-3, with no clear D. Germline CDR1 MGHRA, CDR2 YSYEKL. The CDR3 has 14 residues. Written as DNA, the CDR3 is TGCGTCAGCAGCCAAGATCCCTTGGGAAACACCATATATTTT. Protein: CVSSQDPLGNTIYF.

In its sample, this clonotype was seen many times. This chain links TRBV3-1 with TRBJ1-1; D uncertain. CDR1 is LGHDT and CDR2 is YNNKEL in the germline V gene (reference sequence). This CDR3 is built from 15 residues. Trimming removed 3 bases from V and 0 bases from J, with 11 bases in between. The DNA for the CDR3 is TGTGCCAGCAGCCAGATCTTGGGGATGAACACTGAAGCTTTCTTT. Translated, it gives CASSQILGMNTEAFF.